This TCR beta chain comes out of a study of cytomegalovirus exposure and HLA in healthy donors. Study results and caveats: Other equally common chains were less clonally expanded than HLA-associated TCR beta chains, a later analysis showed. Cytomegalovirus association was assigned to about 180 TCR beta chains. Later analysis showed most CMV-associated TCR beta chains appearing HLA-restricted. With DRB1 most and HLA-C fewest, TCR association rates differed between HLA loci in a later analysis.

About this clone: Its antigen remains unidentified.

Primers included in the PCR were 60 Vbeta and 13 Jbeta primers. Assay: immunoSEQ multiplex PCR; the TCRdb copy retains only in-frame clones and omits some. Here the sample spans under 150,000 clones, approximately 85% being singletons. The germline gives CDR1 SGHRS, CDR2 YFSETQ. The CDR3 extends over 16 amino acids. Unmatched junction bases numbered 10, after V lost 0 bases and J lost 5 bases. This TCR was sampled from a boy aged 5-17 years in good health and CMV-seronegative. The rearrangement joins TRBV5-1 to TRBJ1-1; 7 nucleotides match TRBD1. Sequences were obtained from PBMCs. CDR3 bases: TGCGCCAGCAGCTTGGTGAGTTCAGGGGGGTTGACTGAAGCTTTCTTT. Protein product: CASSLVSSGGLTEAFF.